The 25 T cell receptor beta chains listed next were all sequenced from one sample in a study of blood T cell repertoires in COVID-19. Sequenced by immunoSEQ multiplex PCR; TCRdb stores in-frame clones only, minus some. The data show some 200,000 clones, 80% seen once. Sample: peripheral blood. The receptor source for this set is a human donor in a cohort sampled during active COVID-19.

The chain couples TRBV4-3 to TRBJ2-1; 8 positions agree with TRBD2. J gave up 6 bases and V 0 bases, and 13 bases lay outside the gene matches. This CDR3 spans 18 amino acids. CDR1 LGHNA and CDR2 YSLEER come from the germline V gene. The CDR3 DNA reads TGCGCCAGCAGCCAAGATTGGGCCCCCGGGGGGGGAGGCAATGAGCAGTTCTTC. Translated: CASSQDWAPGGGGNEQFF.

The J gene is TRBJ2-3, the V gene TRBV7-8, with a tentative D call TRBD2 (5 bases). From germline, CDR1 is SGHVS and CDR2 FQNEAQ. CDR3 length equals 16 residues. V was pared by 0 bases and J by 1 base, with 11 bases between. The CDR3 DNA sequence: TGTGCCAGCAGCTTAGCTGCGGGCGGAGGCACAGATACGCAGTATTTT. Translated: CASSLAAGGGTDTQYF.

V and J are TRBV7-9 and TRBJ1-3; 9 bases match TRBD1. Germline assignment: CDR1 SEHNR and CDR2 FQNEAQ (reference sequence). The CDR3 sequence is 14 residues long. After removal of 6 bases from V and 6 bases from J, the junction contained 6 bases not matched to a gene. CDR3 in amino acids: CASSLTGGKNTIYF. Written as DNA, the CDR3 is TGTGCCAGCAGTCTGACAGGGGGTAAAAACACCATATATTTT. The entire variable domain, with the rest obtained from reference TRBV7-9 and TRBJ1-3, is as follows: DTGVSQNPRHKITKRGQNVTFRCDPISEHNRLYWYRQTLGQGPEFLTYFQNEAQLEKSRLLSDRFSAERPKGSFSTLEIQRTEQGDSAMYLCASSLTGGKNTIYFGEGSWLTVV.

The chain has TRBV7-2 and TRBJ2-1; possible D gene TRBD2, 7 bases. V shed 0 bases and J shed 8 bases, with 17 bases lying between them. The CDR3 has 16 amino acids. Germline values: CDR1 SGHTA, CDR2 FQGNSA. The CDR3 nucleotides are TGTGCCAGCAGCTTAGCGCTAGGGGGGGCGTATTATGAGCAGTTCTTC. Encoded protein: CASSLALGGAYYEQFF.

The V call is TRBV4-1, the J call TRBJ2-1, with 16 bases lining up with TRBD2. Germline V CDR1 and CDR2: MGHRA, YSYEKL. The V and J ends lost 4 bases and 4 bases, in that order; junction bases with no gene match: 4. The CDR3 is 17 residues long. The CDR3 sequence is CASSLEGLAGGYNEQFF. The CDR3 coding sequence is TGCGCCAGCAGCCTAGAGGGACTAGCGGGAGGGTACAATGAGCAGTTCTTC.

The rearrangement links TRBV7-9 to TRBJ2-2, with a possible D match to TRBD1 (6 bases). The V end was cut by 1 base, the J end by 5 bases, with 11 bases between. The germline gives CDR1 SEHNR, CDR2 FQNEAQ (reference sequence). This CDR3 spans 15 amino acids. CDR3 nucleotides: TGTGCCAGCAGCTTAGTAACAGGGAGAACCGGGGAGCTGTTTTTT. Its translation: CASSLVTGRTGELFF.

The chain couples TRBV28 to TRBJ1-1; D is possibly TRBD1 (5 bases). This CDR3 region has 14 residues. CDR1 and CDR2 (germline): MDHEN, SYDVKM. Trimming removed 3 bases at V and 6 bases at J, with 14 bases between. The CDR3 DNA follows: TGTGCCAGCAGTTTTGGCGGGGGATCCGCTGAAGCTTTCTTT. Protein product: CASSFGGGSAEAFF.

The V gene is TRBV12-5, the J gene TRBJ1-2; D uncertain. This CDR3 spans 14 amino acids. Germline lookup yields CDR1 LGHNT and CDR2 FRNRAP. With 6 bases removed from V and 2 bases from J, the gap between germline ends came to 13 bases. The chain's CDR3 is CASGPPSGNYGYTF. The CDR3 DNA is TGTGCTAGTGGCCCCCCATCCGGGAACTATGGCTACACCTTC.

The chain joins TRBV11-2 to TRBJ2-5, with D hard to call. The CDR3 is made up of 12 amino acids. V was clipped by 3 bases and J by 2 bases, with 4 bases between them. Germline-derived CDR1 and CDR2 are SGHAT and FQNNGV. DNA for the CDR3: TGTGCCAGCAGCTTTAGACAAGAGACCCAGTACTTC. This sequence encodes CASSFRQETQYF.

The V call is TRBV4-3, the J call TRBJ1-4, with 8 bases matching TRBD1. V shed 2 bases, J shed 8 bases, and the junction held 7 bases outside the gene matches. The CDR3 contains 15 residues. Germline CDR1 and CDR2: LGHNA and YSLEER. This chain's CDR3 is CASSQNRGRDEKLFF. The CDR3 nucleotides read TGCGCCAGCAGCCAAAACAGGGGGAGAGACGAAAAACTGTTTTTT.

The chain recombines TRBV28 with TRBJ2-7, with 8 bases identical to TRBD1. There are 13 residues in the CDR3. CDR1 MDHEN and CDR2 SYDVKM come from the germline V gene. The junction had 4 bases not matched to a gene; V was cut back by 4 bases and J by 5 bases. The CDR3 protein is CASSSRQGNEQYF. The CDR3, as DNA: TGTGCCAGCAGTTCGCGACAGGGGAACGAGCAGTACTTC.

In its sample, this clone was seen a few times. The chain uses TRBV6-6 and TRBJ2-7, with TRBD1 matching over 8 bases. There are 16 residues in the CDR3. The germline gives CDR1 MNHNY, CDR2 SVGAGI (reference sequence). Trimming took 0 bases from V and 1 from J; bases not matched to a gene: 5. This CDR3 reads CASSYSTGVGSYEQYF. The CDR3 DNA sequence: TGTGCCAGCAGTTACTCGACAGGGGTAGGATCCTACGAGCAGTACTTC.

This clone appeared a single time. The chain couples TRBV7-6 to TRBJ1-2; TRBD1 agrees at 9 bases. The ends lost 5 bases at V and 0 bases at J; junction bases unmatched: 1. This CDR3 is built from 14 residues. Germline V gene sequence: CDR1 SGHVS, CDR2 FNYEAQ. CDR3 in amino acids: CASSRTGANYGYTF. The CDR3 nucleotides are TGTGCCAGCAGCCGGACAGGGGCTAACTATGGCTACACCTTC.

This clone has just one count. The chain joins TRBV6-5 to TRBJ2-3; tentatively, D is TRBD1 (8 bases). The CDR3 covers 13 residues. Germline lookup yields CDR1 MNHEY and CDR2 SVGAGI. Trimming took off 6 bases at V and 10 bases at J, with 17 bases between the two ends. The CDR3 DNA reads as TGTGCCAGCAGCACCCACAGGGGGGGACCGCAGTATTTT. Its protein product is CASSTHRGGPQYF.

The CDR3 bases are TGTGCCAGCAGCCCGTACACCGGGACTAGCGGTTACAATGAGCAGTTCTTC. Encoded protein: CASSPYTGTSGYNEQFF. The chain is built from TRBV7-3 and TRBJ2-1, with TRBD2 identical over 11 bases. Germline assignment: CDR1 SGHTA and CDR2 FQGTGA. The CDR3 sequence is 17 residues long. The V segment lost 5 bases and the J segment 4 bases; nucleotides outside the gene matches: 10. Together with reference TRBV7-3 and TRBJ2-1, the CDR3 gives the full variable domain: GAGVSQTPSNKVTEKGKYVELRCDPISGHTALYWYRQSLGQGPEFLIYFQGTGAADDSGLPNDRFFAVRPEGSVSTLKIQRTERGDSAVYLCASSPYTGTSGYNEQFFGPGTRLTVL.

This sequence joins TRBV28 and TRBJ1-4, with a tentative D call TRBD1 (6 bases). CDR3 length equals 13 residues. With 2 bases removed from V and 7 bases from J, the gap between germline ends came to 8 bases. The germline CDR1 and CDR2 sequences are MDHEN and SYDVKM. CDR3 coding DNA: TGTGCCAGCAGTTTAAGACAGGCTGAAAAACTGTTTTTT. This translates into CASSLRQAEKLFF. The whole variable domain, remainder taken from reference TRBV28 and TRBJ1-4, is DVKVTQSSRYLVKRTGEKVFLECVQDMDHENMFWYRQDPGLGLRLIYFSYDVKMKEKGDIPEGYSVSREKKERFSLILESASTNQTSMYLCASSLRQAEKLFFGSGTQLSVL.

This clone has at least ten counts. This chain joins TRBV7-2 and TRBJ2-5; D perhaps matches TRBD2 (5 bases). V lost 5 bases to trimming and J lost 5 bases, with 27 bases between them. Germline assignment: CDR1 SGHTA and CDR2 FQGNSA. The CDR3 runs to 18 residues. This CDR3 is CASSPVASLKLRGETQYF. DNA of the CDR3: TGTGCCAGCAGCCCCGTGGCTAGTCTTAAACTCCGAGGGGAGACCCAGTACTTC.

This chain links TRBV24-1 with TRBJ2-1; 9 positions match TRBD1. V lost 7 bases to trimming and J lost 2 bases; unmatched junction nucleotides: 5. This CDR3 is 15 amino acids long. Germline V lookup: CDR1 KGHDR, CDR2 SFDVKD. The CDR3 coding sequence is TGTGCCACCAGGAGGGGGACAGGGCCCTACAATGAGCAGTTCTTC. The encoded protein is CATRRGTGPYNEQFF.

A few counts support this clone. V is TRBV18 and J is TRBJ1-3; no definite D call. The CDR3 covers 17 residues. Germline lookup yields CDR1 KGHSH and CDR2 LQKENI. V shed 2 bases and J shed 4 bases, with 18 bases lying between them. DNA of the CDR3: TGTGCCAGCTCACCATTCTCTCCAGGTGAAGGAGGAAACACCATATATTTT. Translation: CASSPFSPGEGGNTIYF. Full variable domain (outside the CDR3, taken from reference TRBV18 and TRBJ1-3): NAGVMQNPRHLVRRRGQEARLRCSPMKGHSHVYWYRQLPEEGLKFMVYLQKENIIDESGMPKERFSAEFPKEGPSILRIQQVVRGDSAAYFCASSPFSPGEGGNTIYFGEGSWLTVV.

CDR3 sequence: CSVLVADTQYF. The CDR3, as DNA: TGCAGCGTTCTAGTGGCAGATACGCAGTATTTT. The chain is built from TRBV29-1 and TRBJ2-3; D unclear. V was shortened by 5 bases and J by 4 bases, with 7 bases between the two germline ends. The CDR3 runs 11 residues. Germline-derived CDR1 and CDR2 are SQVTM and ANQGSEA.

The rearrangement joins TRBV2 to TRBJ2-3, with 7 bases fitting TRBD2. The junction had 7 bases not matched to a gene; V was cut back by 6 bases and J by 4 bases. The CDR3 is 14 amino acids. From germline, CDR1 is SNHLY and CDR2 FYNNEI. The CDR3 nucleotides read TGTGCCAGCAGGCGAGGGAGCGGGGCAGATACGCAGTATTTT. This translates into CASRRGSGADTQYF.

V usage is TRBV11-3 and J usage is TRBJ2-3; 7 bases match TRBD2. Germline CDR1 SGHNT, CDR2 YENEEA. The junction had 5 bases not matched to a gene; V was cut back by 4 bases and J by 4 bases. This CDR3 has 14 residues. Here the CDR3 DNA reads TGTGCCAGCAGCTCCACTAGCGCTTCAGATACGCAGTATTTT. It specifies CASSSTSASDTQYF.

The count of this clone is one. V is TRBV5-4 and J is TRBJ1-4; 9 bases fit TRBD1. Germline V gene sequence: CDR1 SGHNT, CDR2 YYREEE (reference sequence). V lost 4 bases and J lost 5; bases outside the gene matches: 3. The CDR3 is 14 amino acids. The CDR3 coding sequence is TGTGCCAGCAGCCGGGGACAGGGAAATGAAAAACTGTTTTTT. Its translation: CASSRGQGNEKLFF.

The chain recombines TRBV7-2 with TRBJ2-5; TRBD1 matches at 8 bases. Per germline, CDR1 SGHTA and CDR2 FQGNSA. The CDR3 sequence is 13 residues long. The junction had 2 bases not matched to a gene; V was cut back by 5 bases and J by 3 bases. The CDR3 here is CASSADREETQYF. The CDR3 DNA is TGTGCCAGCAGCGCGGACAGGGAAGAGACCCAGTACTTC.

This clone was detected once. This rearrangement joins TRBV9 to TRBJ1-2; D unresolved. V was shortened by 0 bases and J by 2 bases, with 17 bases between the two germline ends. The V gene's germline CDR1 is SGDLS and CDR2 YYNGEE. CDR3 length: 17 residues. The CDR3 DNA sequence: TGTGCCAGCAGCGTAGGGCCCCTCGGGGAGGCCAACTATGGCTACACCTTC. This encodes CASSVGPLGEANYGYTF.